The TCR beta chain described here comes from a study of T cell changes during pregnancy in multiple sclerosis (dated by TCRdb to about 2019). Background on the whole study: In women with multiple sclerosis, the researchers looked at how the T cell repertoire shifted as pregnancy progressed.

The CDR3 measures 12 amino acids from cysteine to phenylalanine. The kept DNA is CDR3 alone, 36 bases in frame from the first base. From a lookup of the germline V gene (reference sequence), CDR1 and CDR2 are GTSNPN and SVGIG. V and J are truncated by 2 bases and 4 bases respectively, leaving an intervening sequence of 8 bases. Library preparation used the immunoSEQ multiplex PCR assay. TCRdb re-hosts the immuneACCESS table, in-frame sequences only. Its copies lack some clones; in the studies checked, an unresolved V gene accounts for under half of them, and the cause for the rest is not known. Recorded for this sample are approximately 41,000 clones; 85% to 90% of them occurred a single time. Approximately 0.5% of the sample lies in the top ten. This clone was observed a single time. Its antigen is not yet known. Base qualities are missing; no much larger clone stands one base away.

The chain is encoded by TRBV30 joined to TRBJ1-1; there is no confident call for the D gene. The sequence was obtained from a female donor with multiple sclerosis, enrolled in a pregnancy study. This specimen was CD4+ T cells from peripheral blood mononuclear cells, taken in the second trimester of pregnancy. The bases are TGTGCCTGGAGTCGCACAGCCACTGAAGCTTTCTTT. Its protein is CAWSRTATEAFF. Extended through the reference TRBV30 and TRBJ1-1 proteins, this CDR3 yields the full variable domain: SQTIHQWPATLVQPVGSPLSLECTVEGTSNPNLYWYRQAAGRGLQLLFYSVGIGQISSEVPQNLSASRPQDRQFILSSKKLLLSDSGFYLCAWSRTATEAFFGQGTRLTVV.